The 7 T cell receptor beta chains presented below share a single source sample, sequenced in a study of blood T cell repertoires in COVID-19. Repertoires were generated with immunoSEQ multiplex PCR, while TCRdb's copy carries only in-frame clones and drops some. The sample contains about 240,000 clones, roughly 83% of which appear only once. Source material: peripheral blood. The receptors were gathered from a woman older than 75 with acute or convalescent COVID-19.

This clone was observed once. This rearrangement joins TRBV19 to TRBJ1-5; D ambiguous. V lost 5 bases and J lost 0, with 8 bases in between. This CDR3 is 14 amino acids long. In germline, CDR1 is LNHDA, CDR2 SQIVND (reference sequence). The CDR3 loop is CASSFGVSNQPQHF. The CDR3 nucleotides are TGTGCCAGTAGTTTCGGAGTTAGCAATCAGCCCCAGCATTTT. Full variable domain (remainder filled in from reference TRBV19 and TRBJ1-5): DGGITQSPKYLFRKEGQNVTLSCEQNLNHDAMYWYRQDPGQGLRLIYYSQIVNDFQKGDIAEGYSVSREKKESFPLTVTSAQKNPTAFYLCASSFGVSNQPQHFGDGTRLSIL.

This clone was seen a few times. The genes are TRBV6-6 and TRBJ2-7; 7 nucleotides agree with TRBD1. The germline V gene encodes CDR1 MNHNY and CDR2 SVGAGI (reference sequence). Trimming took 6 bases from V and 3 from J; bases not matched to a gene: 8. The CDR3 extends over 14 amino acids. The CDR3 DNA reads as TGTGCCAGCAGCCCTGGACAGGTCGGCTACGAGCAGTACTTC. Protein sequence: CASSPGQVGYEQYF.

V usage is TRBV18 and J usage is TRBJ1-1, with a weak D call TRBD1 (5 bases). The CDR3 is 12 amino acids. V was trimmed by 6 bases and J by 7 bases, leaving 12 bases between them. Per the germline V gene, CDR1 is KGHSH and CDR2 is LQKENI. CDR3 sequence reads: CASSPQGDEAFF. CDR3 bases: TGTGCCAGCTCGCCTCAGGGCGATGAAGCTTTCTTT.

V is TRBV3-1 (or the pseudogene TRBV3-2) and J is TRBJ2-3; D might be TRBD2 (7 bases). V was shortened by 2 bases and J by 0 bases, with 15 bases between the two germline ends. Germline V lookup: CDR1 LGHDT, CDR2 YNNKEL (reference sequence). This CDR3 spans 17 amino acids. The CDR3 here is CASSQRVGGGSTDTQYF. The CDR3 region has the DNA TGTGCCAGCAGCCAAAGAGTAGGCGGGGGCAGCACAGATACGCAGTATTTT.

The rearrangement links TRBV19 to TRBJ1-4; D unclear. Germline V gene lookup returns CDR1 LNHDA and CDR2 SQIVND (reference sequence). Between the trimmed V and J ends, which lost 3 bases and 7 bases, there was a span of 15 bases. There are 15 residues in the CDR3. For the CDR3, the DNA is TGTGCCAGTAGTATCCTCAAGGAGTCGGGTGAAAAACTGTTTTTT. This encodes CASSILKESGEKLFF. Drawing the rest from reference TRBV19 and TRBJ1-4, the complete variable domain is DGGITQSPKYLFRKEGQNVTLSCEQNLNHDAMYWYRQDPGQGLRLIYYSQIVNDFQKGDIAEGYSVSREKKESFPLTVTSAQKNPTAFYLCASSILKESGEKLFFGSGTQLSVL.

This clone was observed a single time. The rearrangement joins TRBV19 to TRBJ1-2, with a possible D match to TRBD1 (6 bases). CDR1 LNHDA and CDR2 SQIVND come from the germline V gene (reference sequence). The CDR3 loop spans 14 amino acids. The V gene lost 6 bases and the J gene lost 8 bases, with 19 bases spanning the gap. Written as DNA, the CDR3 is TGTGCCAGTAGCAGTCACGGACAGTCCTCGGGCTACACCTTC. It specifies CASSSHGQSSGYTF.

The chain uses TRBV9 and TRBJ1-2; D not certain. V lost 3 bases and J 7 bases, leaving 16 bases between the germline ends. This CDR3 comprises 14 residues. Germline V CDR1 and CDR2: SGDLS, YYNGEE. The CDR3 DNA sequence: TGTGCCAGCAGCGCCCGGGATCTATCAGGTGGCTACACCTTC. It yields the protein CASSARDLSGGYTF.